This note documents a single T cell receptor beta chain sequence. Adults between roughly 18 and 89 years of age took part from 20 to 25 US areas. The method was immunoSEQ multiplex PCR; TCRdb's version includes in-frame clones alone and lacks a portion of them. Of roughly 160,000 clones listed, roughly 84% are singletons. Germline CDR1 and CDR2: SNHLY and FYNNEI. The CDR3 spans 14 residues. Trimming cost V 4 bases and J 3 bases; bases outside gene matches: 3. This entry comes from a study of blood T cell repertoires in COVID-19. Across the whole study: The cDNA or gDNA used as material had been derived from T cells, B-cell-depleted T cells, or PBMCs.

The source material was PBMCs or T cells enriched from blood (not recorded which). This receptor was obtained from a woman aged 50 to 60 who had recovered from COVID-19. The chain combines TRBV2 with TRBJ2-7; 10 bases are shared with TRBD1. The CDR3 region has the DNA TGTGCCAGCAGTGCGACAGGGGGCCGCTACGAGCAGTACTTC. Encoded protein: CASSATGGRYEQYF.